The table lists the clone carrying this TCR beta chain with a few counts. Its antigen remains unknown. V trimming: 5 bases; J trimming: 5 bases; junction bases outside the gene matches: 12. Germline lookup yields CDR1 SNHLY and CDR2 FYNNEI. CDR3 size: 15 residues. No treatment had been given to any patient before thyroid surgery. These data come from a study of metastatic and nonmetastatic thyroid tumors. Findings and limits, study-wide: As reported, TCR beta diversity in blood and tumor was significantly higher in malignant thyroid tumors than in benign nodules.

Via MiXCR, TCRdb re-called the PCR reads. There are 33,000 or so clones in the sample; roughly 7.1% occur only once, and roughly two fifths lies in the top ten. The chain is built from TRBV2 and TRBJ2-7; 7 bases line up with TRBD1. What was sequenced was blood. This receptor was obtained from a female donor with papillary thyroid cancer or a benign thyroid nodule (not recorded which). Some clones in this sample may be carry-over from other donors' samples. The CDR3 loop reads CASSYSAGGYHEQYF. The CDR3 DNA reads as TGTGCCAGCAGTTACTCGGCAGGGGGTTACCACGAGCAGTACTTC.